This T cell receptor beta chain comes out of a study of blood T cell repertoires in COVID-19. The repertoire was sequenced with immunoSEQ multiplex PCR; TCRdb's copy has only in-frame clones and lacks some. The sample consists of around 380,000 clones, around 87% of them appearing once. The sequenced material came from PBMCs or T cells enriched from blood (not recorded which). The clonotype was recovered from a young man who had recovered from COVID-19.

In nucleotides, the CDR3 is TGTGCCAGCAGTGAATGGGACAAACTGAACACTGAAGCTTTCTTT. Translation gives CASSEWDKLNTEAFF. The V and J genes are TRBV25-1 and TRBJ1-1; the D gene is possibly TRBD1 (6 bases). The CDR3 loop spans 15 amino acids. Germline V lookup: CDR1 MGHDK, CDR2 SYGVNS. The germline V and J ends were trimmed by 1 base and 0 bases, with 9 bases remaining between them.